This record looks at one T cell receptor (beta chain) sequence and its context. Here immunoSEQ multiplex PCR was the method, and the copy in TCRdb shows in-frame clones only, minus some. The table includes some 180,000 clones, 80% detected once. The record originates from a study of blood T cell repertoires in COVID-19. On the study more broadly: The United States, Italy and Spain were the sources of the acute and convalescent COVID-19 samples. PBMCs, B-cell-depleted T cells, or T cells were the source of the cDNA or gDNA that made up the material.

The CDR3 has 18 amino acids. The junction had 14 bases not matched to a gene; V was cut back by 2 bases and J by 3 bases. CDR1 is SGHNT, CDR2 YENEEA, per germline. Material: PBMCs or T cells enriched from blood (not recorded which). The sequence came from a man aged 55 to 69 who had been exposed to COVID-19. V is TRBV11-3 and J is TRBJ2-3; 7 nucleotides agree with TRBD2. CDR3 region: CASSLRLAGAIGTDTQYF. DNA for the CDR3: TGTGCCAGCAGCTTAAGGTTAGCGGGTGCAATTGGAACAGATACGCAGTATTTT.